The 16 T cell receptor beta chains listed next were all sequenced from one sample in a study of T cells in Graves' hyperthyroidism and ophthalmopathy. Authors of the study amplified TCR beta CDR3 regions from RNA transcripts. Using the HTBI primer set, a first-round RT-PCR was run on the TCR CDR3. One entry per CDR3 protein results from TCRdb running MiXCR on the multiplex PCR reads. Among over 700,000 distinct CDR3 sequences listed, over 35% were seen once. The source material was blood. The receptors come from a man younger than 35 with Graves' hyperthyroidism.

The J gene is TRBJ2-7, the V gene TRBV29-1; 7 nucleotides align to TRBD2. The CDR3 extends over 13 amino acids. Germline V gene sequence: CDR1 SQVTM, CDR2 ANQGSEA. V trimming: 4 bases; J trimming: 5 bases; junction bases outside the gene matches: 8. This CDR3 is CSVVKGGSDEQYF. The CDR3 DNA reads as TGCAGCGTTGTAAAGGGAGGGTCCGACGAGCAGTACTTC.

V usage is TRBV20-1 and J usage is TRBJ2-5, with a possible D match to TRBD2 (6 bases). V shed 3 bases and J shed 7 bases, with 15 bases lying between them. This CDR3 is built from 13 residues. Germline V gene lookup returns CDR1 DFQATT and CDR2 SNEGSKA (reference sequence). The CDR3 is CSARIGGEMTQYF. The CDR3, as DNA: TGCAGTGCTAGGATCGGGGGAGAGATGACCCAGTACTTC.

The CDR3 nucleotides are TGCAGCGGCAGGGAAGGGACCGGGGAGCTGTTTTTT. This translates into CSGREGTGELFF. V and J are TRBV29-1 and TRBJ2-2; TRBD1 might be the D (5 bases). V lost 7 bases and J 5 bases, leaving 11 bases between the germline ends. Germline V gene lookup returns CDR1 SQVTM and CDR2 ANQGSEA. The CDR3 has 12 amino acids.

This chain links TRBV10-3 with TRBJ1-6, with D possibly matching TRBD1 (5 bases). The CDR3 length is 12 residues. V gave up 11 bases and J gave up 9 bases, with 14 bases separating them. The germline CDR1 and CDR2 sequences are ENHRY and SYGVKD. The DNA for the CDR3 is TGTGCCGTCCGGGACCTTAGTTCACCCCTCCACTTT. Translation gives CAVRDLSSPLHF.

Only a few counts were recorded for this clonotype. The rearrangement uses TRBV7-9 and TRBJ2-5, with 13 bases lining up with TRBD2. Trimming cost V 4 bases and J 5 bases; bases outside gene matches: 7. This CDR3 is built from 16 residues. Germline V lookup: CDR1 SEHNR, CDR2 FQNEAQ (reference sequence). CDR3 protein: CASSSGLAGHSETQYF. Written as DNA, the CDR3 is TGTGCCAGCAGCTCGGGACTAGCGGGGCATAGTGAGACCCAGTACTTC.

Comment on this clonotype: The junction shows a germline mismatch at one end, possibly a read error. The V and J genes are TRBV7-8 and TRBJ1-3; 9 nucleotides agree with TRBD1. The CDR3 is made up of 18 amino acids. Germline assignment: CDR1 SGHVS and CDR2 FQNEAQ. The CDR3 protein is CASSLGKLWTGVGSTIYF. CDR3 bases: TGTGCCAGCAGCTTAGGCAAACTTTGGACAGGGGTTGGAAGCACCATATATTTT. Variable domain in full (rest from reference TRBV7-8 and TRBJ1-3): GAGVSQSPRYKVAKRGQDVALRCDPISGHVSLFWYQQALGQGPEFLTYFQNEAQLDKSGLPSDRFFAERPEGSVSTLKIQRTQQEDSAVYLCASSLGKLWTGVGSTIYFGEGSWLTVV.

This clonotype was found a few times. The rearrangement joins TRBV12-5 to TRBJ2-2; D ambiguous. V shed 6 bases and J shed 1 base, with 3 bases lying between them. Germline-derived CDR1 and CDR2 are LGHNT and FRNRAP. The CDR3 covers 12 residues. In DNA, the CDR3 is TGTGCTAGTGGCCTGAACACCGGGGAGCTGTTTTTT. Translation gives CASGLNTGELFF. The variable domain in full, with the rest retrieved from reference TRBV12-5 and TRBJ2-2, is DARVTQTPRHKVTEMGQEVTMRCQPILGHNTVFWYRQTMMQGLELLAYFRNRAPLDDSGMPKDRFSAEMPDATLATLKIQPSEPRDSAVYFCASGLNTGELFFGEGSRLTVL.

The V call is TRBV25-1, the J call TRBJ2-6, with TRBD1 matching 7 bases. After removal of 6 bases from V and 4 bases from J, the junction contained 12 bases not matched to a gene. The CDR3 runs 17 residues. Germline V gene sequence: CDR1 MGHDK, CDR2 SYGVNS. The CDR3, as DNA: TGTGCCAGCAGCTACCTCCAGGGGGTGGGGGGGGCCAACGTCCTGACTTTC. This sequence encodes CASSYLQGVGGANVLTF.

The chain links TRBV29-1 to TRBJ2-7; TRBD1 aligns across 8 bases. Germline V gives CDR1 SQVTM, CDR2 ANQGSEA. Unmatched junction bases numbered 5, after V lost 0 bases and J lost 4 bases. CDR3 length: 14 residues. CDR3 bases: TGCAGCGTTGAAGACGAGACAGGGGCTTACGAGCAGTACTTC. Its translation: CSVEDETGAYEQYF.

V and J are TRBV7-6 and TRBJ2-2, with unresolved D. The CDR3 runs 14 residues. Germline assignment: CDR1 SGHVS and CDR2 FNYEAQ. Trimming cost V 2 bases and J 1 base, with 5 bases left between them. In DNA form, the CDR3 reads TGTGCCAGCAGCTTATACATGAACACCGGGGAGCTGTTTTTT. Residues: CASSLYMNTGELFF.

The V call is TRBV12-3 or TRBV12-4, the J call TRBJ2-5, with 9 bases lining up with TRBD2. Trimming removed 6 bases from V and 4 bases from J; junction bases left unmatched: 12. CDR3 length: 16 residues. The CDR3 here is CASSATGGRATETQYF. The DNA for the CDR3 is TGTGCCAGCAGCGCCACTGGCGGGAGGGCCACAGAGACCCAGTACTTC.

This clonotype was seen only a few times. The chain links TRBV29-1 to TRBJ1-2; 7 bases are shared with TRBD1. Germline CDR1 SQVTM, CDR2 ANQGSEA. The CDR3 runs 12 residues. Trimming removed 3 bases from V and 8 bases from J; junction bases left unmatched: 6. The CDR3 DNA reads TGCAGCGTTGAGTACACAGGGGACGGCTACACCTTC. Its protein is CSVEYTGDGYTF.

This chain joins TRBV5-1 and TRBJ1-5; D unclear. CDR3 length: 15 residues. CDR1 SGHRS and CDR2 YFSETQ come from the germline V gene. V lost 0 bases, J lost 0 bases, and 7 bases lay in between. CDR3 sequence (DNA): TGCGCCAGCAGCTTGGGCCCGACTAGCAATCAGCCCCAGCATTTT. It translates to CASSLGPTSNQPQHF.

The CDR3, as DNA: TGCGCCAGCAGCCAAGGACAGGGCAGCGGGGAGCTGTTTTTT. Its translation is CASSQGQGSGELFF. V usage is TRBV4-3 and J usage is TRBJ2-2, with TRBD1 matching over 7 bases. The CDR3 contains 14 residues. Per the germline V gene, CDR1 is LGHNA and CDR2 is YSLEER. Unmatched junction bases numbered 3, after V lost 1 base and J lost 7 bases.

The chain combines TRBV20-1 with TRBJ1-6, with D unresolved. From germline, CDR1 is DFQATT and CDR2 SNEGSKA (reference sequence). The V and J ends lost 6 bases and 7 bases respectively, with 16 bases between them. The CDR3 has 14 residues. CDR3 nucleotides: TGCAGTGCAGAATACCGGGGAGCGAATTCACCCCTCCACTTT. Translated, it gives CSAEYRGANSPLHF.

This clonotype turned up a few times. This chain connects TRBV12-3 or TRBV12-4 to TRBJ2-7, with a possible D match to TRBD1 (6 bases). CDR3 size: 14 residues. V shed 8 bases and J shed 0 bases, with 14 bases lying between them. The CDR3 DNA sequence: TGTGCCAGCGACCCCAGACAGGTCTCCTACGAGCAGTACTTC. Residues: CASDPRQVSYEQYF.